These T cell receptor beta chains were read from a single sample in a study of cytomegalovirus exposure and HLA in healthy donors. Using immunoSEQ multiplex PCR, the repertoire was profiled, and TCRdb retains in-frame clones only, with some absent. This sample contains some 60,000 clones. Source material: PBMCs. The receptors here all came from a male donor in good health and CMV-seronegative. Both conserved end residues are part of each CDR3.

CDR3 length	V gene	J gene	CDR3 protein
16	TRBV12-5	TRBJ2-2	CASGGSLEVAAGELFF
15	TRBV6-1	TRBJ2-4	CASKLDRGAGDIQYF
13	TRBV30	TRBJ1-2	CAWSVGLVGGYTF
16	TRBV7-2	TRBJ2-2	CASSGLAGFLGGELFF
14	TRBV30	TRBJ2-3	CAWSVTSSTDTQYF
14	TRBV7-8	TRBJ2-7	CASSPGQGVGEQYF
13	TRBV5-5	TRBJ2-5	CASSPGEGQTQYF
15	TRBV11-2	TRBJ2-1	CASSYQGRRYNEQFF
14	TRBV5-1	TRBJ1-2	CASSATGTNYGYTF
14	TRBV30	TRBJ2-3	CAWRDTGGADTQYF
13	TRBV6-1	TRBJ2-7	CASSTGAKDEQYF
14	TRBV27	TRBJ2-3	CASSFRQGIDTQYF
16	TRBV5-1	TRBJ1-2	CASSSGGTTGDYGYTF
13	TRBV9	TRBJ1-6	CASSVGGNSPLHF
14	TRBV7-9	TRBJ1-6	CASTRTGGSSPLHF
17	TRBV18	TRBJ2-3	CASSPPNHPRTTDTQYF
12	TRBV29-1	TRBJ1-5	CSVAGRNQPQHF
12	TRBV5-1	TRBJ2-5	CASRKSQETQYF
14	TRBV6-5	TRBJ2-2	CASSYWAQTGELFF
15	TRBV5-1	TRBJ2-5	CASRPGTSQVETQYF
15	TRBV2	TRBJ1-1	CASRLTREARTEAFF
15	TRBV11-2	TRBJ2-7	CASSSITENDYEQYF
16	TRBV2	TRBJ2-2	CASRRGTSGYTGELFF
18	TRBV7-9	TRBJ2-1	CASSPRDRPLSSYNEQFF
16	TRBV5-1	TRBJ2-2	CASSPWTSGNTGELFF
15	TRBV7-3	TRBJ2-2	CASSSTSGRSGELFF
13	TRBV7-6	TRBJ2-1	CASSPQIYNEQFF
15	TRBV28	TRBJ1-4	CASSLLGGLGEKLFF
11	TRBV12-5	TRBJ1-1	CASGLTREAFF